The rows below give T cell receptor beta chains drawn from one sample of a study of cytomegalovirus exposure and HLA in healthy donors. Assay used: immunoSEQ multiplex PCR; TCRdb lists only in-frame clones, some missing. The data show roughly 150,000 clones, with 80% seen just once and approximately 15% held by the top ten. The sequenced material came from PBMCs. These receptors were taken from a woman in her thirties or forties in good health and CMV-seronegative. Both conserved end residues are part of each CDR3. Fields, in order: V gene, D gene, J gene, clone size, CDR3 DNA, CDR3 protein. D genes are given only for firm matches. A row's size may be missing; if present it is once, few, many or a size class.

TRBV10-2	TRBD2	TRBJ2-1	NA	TGCGCCAGCAGTGAATTTCAAGGACTAGCGTACTCCTACAATGAGCAGTTCTTC	CASSEFQGLAYSYNEQFF
TRBV5-4	TRBD2	TRBJ2-1	NA	TGTGCCAGCAGTGGGACTATTCGTGAGCAGTTCTTC	CASSGTIREQFF
TRBV4-1	NA	TRBJ1-2	NA	TGCGCCAGCAGCCAGCAGGGGCCTTCCCATGGCTACACCTTC	CASSQQGPSHGYTF
TRBV7-3	TRBD1	TRBJ2-3	NA	TGTGCCAGCAGCTACCCCGGGACAGCTTCAGATACGCAGTATTTT	CASSYPGTASDTQYF
TRBV7-3	NA	TRBJ2-7	once	TGTGCCAGCAGCTCCTCCATCGCGGGAACCCTATACGAGCAGTACTTC	CASSSSIAGTLYEQYF
TRBV5-1	TRBD1	TRBJ2-3	NA	TGCGCCAGCAGTGAAGGGGGCTCCCCCACAGATACGCAGTATTTT	CASSEGGSPTDTQYF
TRBV2	TRBD2	TRBJ2-3	once	TGTGCCAGCAGGTGGCGGGGGGGCCCCGATACGCAGTATTTT	CASRWRGGPDTQYF
TRBV10-3	NA	TRBJ1-4	NA	TGTGCCATGAAGGGGGCAACTAATGAAAAACTGTTTTTT	CAMKGATNEKLFF
TRBV5-1	TRBD1	TRBJ2-7	once	TGCGCCAGCAGCTCTACAGGGGTCTCCTACGAGCAGTACTTC	CASSSTGVSYEQYF
TRBV11-3	TRBD1	TRBJ2-2	NA	TGTGCCAGCAGCTTAGATACGACAGGGGGCACCGGGGAGCTGTTTTTT	CASSLDTTGGTGELFF
TRBV19	NA	TRBJ2-7	NA	TGTGCCAGTAGTCCCGTAGACGAGCAGTACTTC	CASSPVDEQYF
TRBV20-1	TRBD1	TRBJ1-1	NA	TGCAGTACCCGGACAGGGCCTGAAGCTTTCTTT	CSTRTGPEAFF
TRBV6-1	TRBD1	TRBJ1-5	once	TGTGCCAGCAGTGAACAGGGGGCCAGTCAGCCCCAGCATTTT	CASSEQGASQPQHF
TRBV6-6	NA	TRBJ2-5	NA	TGTGCCAGCAGTTACTCGACAATACGGCAAGAGACCCAGTACTTC	CASSYSTIRQETQYF
TRBV4-3	NA	TRBJ2-3	NA	TGCGCCAGCAGCCAAGTAAGCCGGACAGATACGCAGTATTTT	CASSQVSRTDTQYF
TRBV7-8	NA	TRBJ1-4	few	TGTGCCAGCAGCACCTACCTGGCGGCAGGGAATGAAAAACTGTTTTTT	CASSTYLAAGNEKLFF
TRBV7-9	NA	TRBJ2-7	once	TGTTCCAGCAGCCGACCGGGACACCGACCCTACGAGCAGTACTTC	CSSSRPGHRPYEQYF
TRBV27	NA	TRBJ2-7	NA	TGTGCCAGCAGTTTATCGGGACTTGCCTACGAGCAGTACTTC	CASSLSGLAYEQYF
TRBV14	NA	TRBJ2-3	NA	TGTGCCAGCAGCCAAGTGGGAGAATGGGATACGCAGTATTTT	CASSQVGEWDTQYF
TRBV28	TRBD2	TRBJ2-5	few	TGTGCCAGCAGGGAAACCCGCGGGGGGACCGAGACCCAGTACTTC	CASRETRGGTETQYF
TRBV7-3	NA	TRBJ2-6	NA	TGTGCCAGCAGCCCGGCCGGGTCCTTCAACTCTGGGGCCAACGTCCTGACTTTC	CASSPAGSFNSGANVLTF
TRBV5-4	NA	TRBJ2-1	NA	TGTGCCAGCAGGCGGGGAAGCTCCTACAATGAGCAGTTCTTC	CASRRGSSYNEQFF
TRBV29-1	TRBD2	TRBJ2-2	once	TGCAGCGTTGAGGTTTTAGCGGGAGGCCCGAGCACCGGGGAGCTGTTTTTT	CSVEVLAGGPSTGELFF
TRBV27	TRBD1	TRBJ2-1	NA	TGTGCCAGCAGTTTATTAATGGGACAGGGCCCCTACAATGAGCAGTTCTTC	CASSLLMGQGPYNEQFF
TRBV19	NA	TRBJ2-2	NA	TGTGCCAGTAGGGCGGGCGATGCACCTGGGGAGCTGTTTTTT	CASRAGDAPGELFF
TRBV11-3	NA	TRBJ2-1	NA	TGTGCCAGCAGCTCCCGGACCGAGGGCAATGAGCAGTTCTTC	CASSSRTEGNEQFF
TRBV19	NA	TRBJ1-5	NA	TGTGCCAGTAGTTGGAGTGGCAATCAGCCCCAGCATTTT	CASSWSGNQPQHF
TRBV19	TRBD1	TRBJ2-1	NA	TGTGCCAGTAGTATAGTCGGGACAGGGGTCAATGAGCAGTTCTTC	CASSIVGTGVNEQFF
TRBV4-1	TRBD2	TRBJ2-1	NA	TGCGCCAGCAGCCAAGGCCTCATCGGGAGGGGGGGGTACAATGAGCAGTTCTTC	CASSQGLIGRGGYNEQFF
TRBV5-4	NA	TRBJ2-4	NA	TGTGCCAGGAGCGGTCCCGAGGAAAAGTTAAGGGCCAAAAACATTCAGTACTTC	CARSGPEEKLRAKNIQYF
TRBV6-6	NA	TRBJ2-1	NA	TGTGCCAGCAGTCCCGACAGCTACAATGAGCAGTTCTTC	CASSPDSYNEQFF
TRBV7-9	TRBD1	TRBJ1-2	NA	TGTTCCAGCAGCTTCTCCCTAGGACAGGGAGGCGATGGCTACACCTTC	CSSSFSLGQGGDGYTF
TRBV11-3	NA	TRBJ2-5	NA	TGTGCCAGCAGCCTGCAGGGGCAAAAGACCCAGTACTTC	CASSLQGQKTQYF
TRBV19	NA	TRBJ1-5	few	TGTGCCAGTAGTATAGAGTCAGAAAACCATCAGCCCCAGCATTTT	CASSIESENHQPQHF
TRBV7-9	NA	TRBJ2-1	NA	TGTGCCAGCAGCCCCTTAGCGTTCTACAATGAGCAGTTCTTC	CASSPLAFYNEQFF
TRBV7-9	NA	TRBJ1-6	NA	TGTTCCAGCAGCCGGGAGACTTCACCCCTCCACTTT	CSSSRETSPLHF
TRBV5-1	TRBD2	TRBJ2-3	NA	TGCGCCAGCAGCTTGAATAGCGGGGCCCGAATCACAGATACGCAGTATTTT	CASSLNSGARITDTQYF
TRBV5-6	TRBD1	TRBJ2-4	NA	TGTGCCAGCAGCGCATCCGGGACAGGGTTATACTTC	CASSASGTGLYF
TRBV15	NA	TRBJ2-1	NA	TGTGCCACCAGCCCCGCGGGAATAGTCGGGTCGCAGTTCTTC	CATSPAGIVGSQFF
TRBV4-3	NA	TRBJ2-2	NA	TGCGCCAGCAGCCAGGCCACAGGGGGGGCGAACACCGGGGAGCTGTTTTTT	CASSQATGGANTGELFF